A selection of T cell receptor beta chains follows, all from one sample in a study of technical replicates of blood from four donors. Assay used: immunoSEQ multiplex PCR; TCRdb lists only in-frame clones, some missing. Here the sample spans tens of thousands of clones, more than 80% being singletons. The source material was PBMCs. These receptors originate from a human donor in good health. Some clones in this sample may be carry-over from other donors' samples. Both conserved end residues are part of each CDR3. The D gene is left open where the match is weak. A clone size is listed for some rows: how often the clone was seen (once, few, many), or a class if it is expanded.

-	TRBJ1-2	-	TRBV16	TGTGCCAGCAGCCGCCTCAGGAATTACTATGGCTACACCTTC	CASSRLRNYYGYTF
-	TRBJ2-7	-	TRBV5-4	TGTGCCAGCTCGGAGGGACCCAGCTACGAGCAGTACTTC	CASSEGPSYEQYF
-	TRBJ1-5	-	TRBV6-1	TGTGCTGGGGGGGACGGAGAGACCCATCAGCCCCAGCATTTT	CAGGDGETHQPQHF
-	TRBJ2-1	-	TRBV5-1	TGCGCCAGCAGCACTTCCGGGATAAACAATGAGCAGTTCTTC	CASSTSGINNEQFF
-	TRBJ1-2	once	TRBV4-3	TGCGCCAGCAGCCAAGATCCTAACAGCAACTATGGCTACACCTTC	CASSQDPNSNYGYTF
-	TRBJ2-1	-	TRBV7-3	TGTGCCAGCAGCTTTAGCCGGGGGGCTGTCTACAATGAGCAGTTCTTC	CASSFSRGAVYNEQFF
TRBD1	TRBJ1-2	-	TRBV4-1	TGCGCCAGCAGCCAAGGGGGGGACAGCACATATGGCTACACCTTC	CASSQGGDSTYGYTF
TRBD1	TRBJ2-3	-	TRBV7-3	TGTGCCAGCAGCTTGACAGGGGGCGCAGGAGATACGCAGTATTTT	CASSLTGGAGDTQYF
-	TRBJ1-6	once	TRBV7-9	TGTGCCAGCAGAATCGGGAATCGCAATTCACCCCTCCACTTT	CASRIGNRNSPLHF
TRBD2	TRBJ2-3	medium-sized	TRBV7-2	TGTGCCAGCAGCTTAGTTAGCGGGGGGCATTTTCTTGCGGATACGCAGTATTTT	CASSLVSGGHFLADTQYF
-	TRBJ2-7	-	TRBV5-6	TGTGCCAGCAGCTTGGTCAGGAACCCCTACGAGCAGTACTTC	CASSLVRNPYEQYF
TRBD1	TRBJ1-1	-	TRBV30	TGTGCCTGGAGCCCCAGGGGGTACACTGAAGCTTTCTTT	CAWSPRGYTEAFF
TRBD2	TRBJ2-7	-	TRBV18	TGTGCCAGCTCACCGAGCGGGGCTCGGGGAGAGCAGTACTTC	CASSPSGARGEQYF
-	TRBJ2-5	-	TRBV2	TGTGCCAGCAGTGGACTAATGCGAGAGACCCAGTACTTC	CASSGLMRETQYF
TRBD1	TRBJ1-2	once	TRBV14	TGTGCCAGCAGCCACCGGACAGGGTATGGCTACACCTTC	CASSHRTGYGYTF
-	TRBJ1-2	-	TRBV7-2	TGTGCCAGCAGCTTAGGCAGGTCCCATGGCTACACCTTC	CASSLGRSHGYTF
TRBD1	TRBJ1-1	-	TRBV9	TGTGCCAGCAGCGCGCGGGGACAGGGGGCAAACACTGAAGCTTTCTTT	CASSARGQGANTEAFF
-	TRBJ1-1	-	TRBV5-4	TGTGCCAGCACGCTCTCGGGGATCCGGACTGAAGCTTTCTTT	CASTLSGIRTEAFF
TRBD1	TRBJ1-6	once	TRBV7-6	TGTGCCAGCAGCCAAGGGGGCGAGAATTCACCCCTCCACTTT	CASSQGGENSPLHF
TRBD2	TRBJ2-1	-	TRBV5-1	TGCGCCAGCAGCTTGGGGGGACTAGCGGGAGCGCCGATAGACAATGAGCAGTTCTTC	CASSLGGLAGAPIDNEQFF
-	TRBJ1-2	medium-sized	TRBV2	TGTGCCAGCAGGGCGGGAAGCAACTATGGCTACACCTTC	CASRAGSNYGYTF
-	TRBJ1-2	-	TRBV19	TGTGCCAGTAGCGCCAGGGTTGACTATGGCTACACCTTC	CASSARVDYGYTF
-	TRBJ2-7	-	TRBV4-3	TGCGCCAGCAGCCAGAGACAGGCCTACGAGCAGTACTTC	CASSQRQAYEQYF
TRBD1	TRBJ2-7	-	TRBV5-6	TGTGCCAGCAGCTACTATTCCGGGACAGGGGCCTACGAGCAGTACTTC	CASSYYSGTGAYEQYF
TRBD2	TRBJ2-4	-	TRBV7-2	TGTGCCAGCAGCCCACTCCCTACACTAGCGGGGGGCAGAAACATTCAGTACTTC	CASSPLPTLAGGRNIQYF
TRBD1	TRBJ2-7	-	TRBV5-1	TGCGCCAGCAGGCCGGGACAGGCTAACTACGAGCAGTACTTC	CASRPGQANYEQYF
TRBD1	TRBJ1-6	-	TRBV7-2	TGTGCCAGCAGCTTAGTCGACAGGGAAACTTCACCCCTCCACTTT	CASSLVDRETSPLHF
-	TRBJ2-6	-	TRBV19	TGTGCCAGTAGTATAGAGCAGGGGCCCGGGGCCAACGTCCTGACTTTC	CASSIEQGPGANVLTF
TRBD2	TRBJ2-1	-	TRBV4-3	TGCGCCAGCAGCCAACAAAGGACTAGAGCCCAAGATGAGCAGTTCTTC	CASSQQRTRAQDEQFF
-	TRBJ2-7	-	TRBV7-6	TGTGCCAGCAGCCCCGTCCAGGGGTCCTACGAGCAGTACTTC	CASSPVQGSYEQYF
TRBD2	TRBJ2-2	-	TRBV6-1	TGTGCCAGCAGTGAAGGGGCGGGGGGGTTCGGCGGGGAGCTGTTTTTT	CASSEGAGGFGGELFF
TRBD2	TRBJ2-1	once	TRBV5-1	TGCGCCAGCAGCTTGGAGGGCGGGGGTCGCAATGAGCAGTTCTTC	CASSLEGGGRNEQFF
-	TRBJ2-1	-	TRBV15	TGTGCCACCAGCAGAGATCAGGGTACCCCACACCGACAGCAGTTCTTC	CATSRDQGTPHRQQFF
TRBD2	TRBJ2-2	-	TRBV2	TGTGCCAGCAGTGAAGAACTAGCGGGGACCACCGGGGAGCTGTTTTTT	CASSEELAGTTGELFF
TRBD1	TRBJ1-6	-	TRBV13	TGTGCCAGCAGCTTAATCTGGGACAGGGGCAATTCACCCCTCCACTTT	CASSLIWDRGNSPLHF
-	TRBJ1-1	-	TRBV7-6	TGTGCCAGCAGCTTTACAGAGAACACTGAAGCTTTCTTT	CASSFTENTEAFF
-	TRBJ1-3	-	TRBV6-6	TGTGCCAGCTGTCAGTACTCTGGAAACACCATATATTTT	CASCQYSGNTIYF
-	TRBJ1-1	few	TRBV21-1	TGTGCCAGCAGCAAAGACGGCGGGAACGGGGACACTGAAGCTTTCTTT	CASSKDGGNGDTEAFF
-	TRBJ2-7	-	TRBV28	TGTGCCAGCAGTTTATGGCCAGTCGAGCAGTACTTC	CASSLWPVEQYF
-	TRBJ1-5	-	TRBV2	TGTGCCAGCAGTCCTGGACAGACTAATCAGCCCCAGCATTTT	CASSPGQTNQPQHF
-	TRBJ2-5	-	TRBV5-1	TGCGCCAGCAGCTTGGCGGGTAAGGGCGGGCAAGAGACCCAGTACTTC	CASSLAGKGGQETQYF
TRBD1	TRBJ2-1	-	TRBV12-5	TGTGCTAGTGGTCTTGGTCGTCGGACAGGGGAGAGGAATGAGCAGTTCTTC	CASGLGRRTGERNEQFF
TRBD2	TRBJ2-7	-	TRBV11-2	TGTGCCAGCAGCTTACGGGAGGGGGGCCCCACCTACGAGCAGTACTTC	CASSLREGGPTYEQYF
TRBD1	TRBJ2-1	-	TRBV5-6	TGTGCCAGCAGCGCCGGGACAGGGTTTCTCTTC	CASSAGTGFLF
TRBD2	TRBJ2-5	-	TRBV4-3	TGCGCCAGCAGCCCCCACGGCGGGGGCGAGCGGGGGCCAGAGGAGACCCAGTACTTC	CASSPHGGGERGPEETQYF
TRBD1	TRBJ2-7	-	TRBV6-6	TGTGCCAGCAGTTACTCGAGCAGGGGGCGGTACGAGCAGTACTTC	CASSYSSRGRYEQYF
TRBD1	TRBJ1-3	-	TRBV29-1	TGCAGCGCTGCGACAGGGACGGATGGAAACACCATATATTTT	CSAATGTDGNTIYF
-	TRBJ2-2	-	TRBV4-2	TGTGCCAGCAGACTATCCCGGATCGGGGAGCTGTTTTTT	CASRLSRIGELFF
-	TRBJ2-7	-	TRBV10-3	TGTGCCATCACCAGGGAAGCCTCCTACGAGCAGTACTTC	CAITREASYEQYF
-	TRBJ2-7	-	TRBV9	TGTGCCAGCAGCAAAAATGACAAGCCCTACGAGCAGTACTTC	CASSKNDKPYEQYF
-	TRBJ2-2	-	TRBV6-5	TGTGCCAGCAGTTATATTGGACAGAGGAACACCGGGGAGCTGTTTTTT	CASSYIGQRNTGELFF
-	TRBJ1-5	-	TRBV6-6	TGTGCCAGCAGTTACTCGGAGGGTTGGGATCAGCCCCAGCATTTT	CASSYSEGWDQPQHF